This T cell receptor (beta chain) was profiled in a study of CD8 T cells in ankylosing spondylitis. CDR3 length: 14 residues. The V end was cut by 5 bases, the J end by 1 base, with 8 bases between. Germline V gene sequence: CDR1 MNHNS, CDR2 SASEGT. Using its own MiXCR run on the 5' RACE reads, TCRdb lists one record per CDR3 protein. The repertoire holds under 200,000 distinct CDR3 sequences, with 13% as singletons. This clonotype has a count of ten or more. Material: blood, either unsorted or a sorted T cell fraction (not recorded which). This TCR was sampled from a female donor with ankylosing spondylitis or in good health (not recorded which). The chain combines TRBV6-1 with TRBJ2-2; D gene unclear. The CDR3 loop is CASSLKRNTGELFF. For the CDR3, the DNA is TGTGCCAGCAGTCTCAAGCGGAACACCGGGGAGCTGTTTTTT.